This T cell receptor (beta chain) was profiled in a study of blood T cells in healthy people across ages. This clonotype appeared a few times. Sample-barcoded 5' priming and a J-beta primer mix drove a second PCR of about 7 to 12 cycles. MiXCR, run by TCRdb on the 5' RACE reads, gives a single entry per CDR3 protein. The table shows 850,000 to 1,000,000 distinct CDR3 sequences, with roughly 51% occurring only once. Trimming left V 5 bases short and J 2 bases short, with 9 bases between. There are 13 residues in the CDR3. Input material: blood. The clonotype originates from a woman aged 60-70 years in good health. The chain couples TRBV12-3 or TRBV12-4 to TRBJ2-5; D gene uncertain. The CDR3 coding sequence is TGTGCCAGCAGTGTAGGGCTGCAAGAGACCCAGTACTTC. As protein: CASSVGLQETQYF.